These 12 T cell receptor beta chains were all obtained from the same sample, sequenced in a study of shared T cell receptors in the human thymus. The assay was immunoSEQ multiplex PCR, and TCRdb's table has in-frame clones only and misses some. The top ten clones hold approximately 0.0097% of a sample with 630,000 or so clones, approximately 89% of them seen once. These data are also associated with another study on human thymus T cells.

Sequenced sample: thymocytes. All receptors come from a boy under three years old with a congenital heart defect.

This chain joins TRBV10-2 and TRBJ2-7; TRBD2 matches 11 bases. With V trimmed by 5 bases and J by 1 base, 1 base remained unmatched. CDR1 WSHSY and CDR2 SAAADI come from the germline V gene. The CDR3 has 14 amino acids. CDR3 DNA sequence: TGCGCCAGCAGTATAGCGGGAGGGTCCTACGAGCAGTACTTC. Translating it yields CASSIAGGSYEQYF.

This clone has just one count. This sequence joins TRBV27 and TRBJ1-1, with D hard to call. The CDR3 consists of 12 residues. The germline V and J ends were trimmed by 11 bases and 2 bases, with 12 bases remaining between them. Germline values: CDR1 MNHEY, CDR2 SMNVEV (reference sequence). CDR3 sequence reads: CACKAGNTEAFF. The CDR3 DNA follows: TGTGCCTGCAAGGCGGGTAACACTGAAGCTTTCTTT.

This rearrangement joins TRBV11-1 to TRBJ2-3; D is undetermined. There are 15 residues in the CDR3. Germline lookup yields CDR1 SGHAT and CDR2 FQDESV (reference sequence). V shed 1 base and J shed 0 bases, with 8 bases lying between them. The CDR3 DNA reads TGTGCCAGCAGCTTAGGGCAGACTAGCACAGATACGCAGTATTTT. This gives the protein CASSLGQTSTDTQYF. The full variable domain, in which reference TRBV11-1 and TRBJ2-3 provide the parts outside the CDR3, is EAEVAQSPRYKITEKSQAVAFWCDPISGHATLYWYRQILGQGPELLVQFQDESVVDDSQLPKDRFSAERLKGVDSTLKIQPAELGDSAMYLCASSLGQTSTDTQYFGPGTRLTVL.

The CDR3 protein is CASSQVAVDEQYF. CDR3 sequence (DNA): TGCGCCAGCAGCCAAGTAGCGGTAGACGAGCAGTACTTC. The chain has TRBV4-1 and TRBJ2-7; weak D call: TRBD2 (6 bases). Between the trimmed V and J ends, which lost 1 base and 5 bases, there was a span of 9 bases. CDR1 and CDR2 from the germline V gene are MGHRA and YSYEKL. The CDR3 covers 13 residues.

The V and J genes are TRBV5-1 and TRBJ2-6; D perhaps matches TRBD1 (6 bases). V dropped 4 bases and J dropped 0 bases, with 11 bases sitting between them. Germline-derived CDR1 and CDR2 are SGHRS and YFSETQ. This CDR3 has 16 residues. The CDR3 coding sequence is TGCGCCAGCAGCCTGGACAGACCCTCTGGGGCCAACGTCCTGACTTTC. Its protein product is CASSLDRPSGANVLTF.

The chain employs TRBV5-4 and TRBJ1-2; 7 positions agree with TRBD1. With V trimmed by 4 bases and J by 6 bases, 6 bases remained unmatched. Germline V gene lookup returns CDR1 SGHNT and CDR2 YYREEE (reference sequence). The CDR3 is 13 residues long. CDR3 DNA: TGTGCCAGCAGCCCGACCGGACAGGATGGCTACACCTTC. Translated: CASSPTGQDGYTF.

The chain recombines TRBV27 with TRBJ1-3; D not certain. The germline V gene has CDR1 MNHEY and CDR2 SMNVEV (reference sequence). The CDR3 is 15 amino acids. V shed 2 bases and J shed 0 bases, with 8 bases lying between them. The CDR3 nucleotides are TGTGCCAGCAGTTTAAAGGCGGTCTCTGGAAACACCATATATTTT. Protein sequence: CASSLKAVSGNTIYF.

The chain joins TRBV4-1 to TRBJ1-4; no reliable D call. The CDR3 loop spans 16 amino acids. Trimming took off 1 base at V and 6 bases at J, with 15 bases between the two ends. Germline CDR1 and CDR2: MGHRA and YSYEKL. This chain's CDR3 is CASSQADLGPDEKLFF. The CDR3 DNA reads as TGCGCCAGCAGCCAAGCCGACCTGGGCCCGGATGAAAAACTGTTTTTT.

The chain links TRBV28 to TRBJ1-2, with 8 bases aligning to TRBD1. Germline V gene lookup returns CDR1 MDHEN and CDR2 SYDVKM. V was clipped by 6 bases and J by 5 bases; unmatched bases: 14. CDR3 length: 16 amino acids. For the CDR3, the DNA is TGTGCCAGCAGAAATGGGACAGGCGACTGCCCTTATGGCTACACCTTC. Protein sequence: CASRNGTGDCPYGYTF.

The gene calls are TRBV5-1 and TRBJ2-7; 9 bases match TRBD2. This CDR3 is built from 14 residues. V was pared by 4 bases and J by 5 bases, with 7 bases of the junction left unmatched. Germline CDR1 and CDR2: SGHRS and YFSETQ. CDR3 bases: TGCGCCAGCAGCCCGGGGGCGGGGGGGGACGAGCAGTACTTC. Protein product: CASSPGAGGDEQYF. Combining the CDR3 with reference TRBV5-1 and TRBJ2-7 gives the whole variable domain KAGVTQTPRYLIKTRGQQVTLSCSPISGHRSVSWYQQTPGQGLQFLFEYFSETQRNKGNFPGRFSGRQFSNSRSEMNVSTLELGDSALYLCASSPGAGGDEQYFGPGTRLTVT.

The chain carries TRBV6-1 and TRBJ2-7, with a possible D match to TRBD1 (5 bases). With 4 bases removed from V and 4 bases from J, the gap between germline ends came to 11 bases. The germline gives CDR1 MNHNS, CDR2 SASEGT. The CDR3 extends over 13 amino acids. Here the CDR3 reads CASSVPTVYEQYF. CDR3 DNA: TGTGCCAGCAGTGTCCCGACAGTTTACGAGCAGTACTTC.

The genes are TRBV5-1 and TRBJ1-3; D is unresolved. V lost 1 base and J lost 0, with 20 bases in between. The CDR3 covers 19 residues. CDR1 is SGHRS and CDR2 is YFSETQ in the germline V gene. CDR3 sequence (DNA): TGCGCCAGCAGCTTGAAGGTCGCGGCACAAAATAGCTCTGGAAACACCATATATTTT. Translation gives CASSLKVAAQNSSGNTIYF. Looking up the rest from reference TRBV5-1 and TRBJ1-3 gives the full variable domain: KAGVTQTPRYLIKTRGQQVTLSCSPISGHRSVSWYQQTPGQGLQFLFEYFSETQRNKGNFPGRFSGRQFSNSRSEMNVSTLELGDSALYLCASSLKVAAQNSSGNTIYFGEGSWLTVV.